These T cell receptor beta chains were read from a single sample in a study of blood T cell repertoires in COVID-19. The method was immunoSEQ multiplex PCR; TCRdb's version includes in-frame clones alone and lacks a portion of them. The sample includes roughly 240,000 clones, 85% seen only once; the top ten take 9.1%. The sequencing input was PBMCs or T cells enriched from blood (not recorded which). Receptors were obtained from a woman aged 50 to 60 with acute COVID-19. Both conserved end residues are part of each CDR3. A D gene is named only where the DNA matches it firmly. Size is stated for part of the rows, as once, few or many counts, or as a class when the clone is expanded.

clone_size: NA; v_call: TRBV24-1; d_call: NA; j_call: TRBJ2-3; cdr3_aa: CATSDSLANTQYF; cdr3_nt: TGTGCCACCAGTGATTCTTTAGCAAATACGCAGTATTTT
clone_size: once; v_call: TRBV4-2; d_call: TRBD1; j_call: TRBJ2-2; cdr3_aa: CASSQDRTGANTGELFF; cdr3_nt: TGTGCCAGCAGCCAAGATAGGACAGGGGCGAACACCGGGGAGCTGTTTTTT
clone_size: NA; v_call: TRBV7-6; d_call: TRBD1; j_call: TRBJ2-2; cdr3_aa: CASSPRDRVPGELFF; cdr3_nt: TGTGCCAGCAGCCCCCGGGACAGGGTCCCCGGGGAGCTGTTTTTT
clone_size: NA; v_call: TRBV7-2; d_call: TRBD1; j_call: TRBJ1-5; cdr3_aa: CASSPEVTGGSQPQHF; cdr3_nt: TGTGCCAGCAGCCCGGAGGTGACAGGGGGCTCTCAGCCCCAGCATTTT
clone_size: NA; v_call: TRBV19; d_call: NA; j_call: TRBJ2-3; cdr3_aa: CASRTTTDTQYF; cdr3_nt: TGTGCCAGTAGGACAACGACAGATACGCAGTATTTT
clone_size: NA; v_call: TRBV19; d_call: NA; j_call: TRBJ2-5; cdr3_aa: CASSVRGILGETQYF; cdr3_nt: TGTGCCAGTAGCGTCAGGGGTATCCTCGGAGAGACCCAGTACTTC
clone_size: NA; v_call: TRBV7-9; d_call: NA; j_call: TRBJ1-6; cdr3_aa: CASSSTGTANSPLHF; cdr3_nt: TGTGCCAGCAGCTCAACCGGGACTGCTAATTCACCCCTCCACTTT
clone_size: NA; v_call: TRBV19; d_call: TRBD1; j_call: TRBJ2-2; cdr3_aa: CASSMTGSGELFF; cdr3_nt: TGTGCCAGTAGTATGACAGGGAGCGGGGAGCTGTTTTTT
clone_size: NA; v_call: TRBV6-5; d_call: TRBD1; j_call: TRBJ1-2; cdr3_aa: CASSYGTAPTNLGYTF; cdr3_nt: TGTGCCAGCAGTTACGGGACAGCCCCAACGAATTTAGGCTACACCTTC
clone_size: NA; v_call: TRBV10-3; d_call: TRBD1; j_call: TRBJ2-7; cdr3_aa: CAIGTAYEQYF; cdr3_nt: TGTGCCATCGGGACAGCCTACGAGCAGTACTTC
clone_size: NA; v_call: TRBV13; d_call: TRBD1; j_call: TRBJ2-7; cdr3_aa: CASSRGQGRDEQYF; cdr3_nt: TGTGCCAGCAGCCGCGGACAGGGGAGGGACGAGCAGTACTTC
clone_size: once; v_call: TRBV9; d_call: TRBD1; j_call: TRBJ1-2; cdr3_aa: CASSVIGGASGYTF; cdr3_nt: TGTGCCAGCAGCGTGATAGGGGGCGCCAGTGGCTACACCTTC
clone_size: once; v_call: TRBV19; d_call: TRBD1; j_call: TRBJ1-2; cdr3_aa: CASSHRGLGYTF; cdr3_nt: TGTGCCAGTAGCCACAGGGGGCTGGGCTACACCTTC
clone_size: once; v_call: TRBV7-9; d_call: TRBD1; j_call: TRBJ2-5; cdr3_aa: CASSLPGDRGQETQYF; cdr3_nt: TGTGCCAGCAGCTTACCCGGGGACAGGGGGCAAGAGACCCAGTACTTC
clone_size: NA; v_call: TRBV5-1; d_call: TRBD1; j_call: TRBJ2-2; cdr3_aa: CASSEKGQGETGELFF; cdr3_nt: TGCGCCAGCAGCGAAAAGGGACAGGGTGAGACCGGGGAGCTGTTTTTT
clone_size: NA; v_call: TRBV5-4; d_call: TRBD1; j_call: TRBJ2-2; cdr3_aa: CASSTRDSANTGELFF; cdr3_nt: TGTGCCAGCAGCACAAGGGACAGCGCGAACACCGGGGAGCTGTTTTTT
clone_size: NA; v_call: TRBV7-8; d_call: NA; j_call: TRBJ1-1; cdr3_aa: CASTPNHMNTEAFF; cdr3_nt: TGTGCCAGCACCCCAAATCACATGAACACTGAAGCTTTCTTT
clone_size: NA; v_call: TRBV27; d_call: TRBD1; j_call: TRBJ1-1; cdr3_aa: CASSLSGDRVAFF; cdr3_nt: TGTGCCAGCAGTTTATCCGGGGACAGGGTAGCTTTCTTT
clone_size: NA; v_call: TRBV30; d_call: TRBD2; j_call: TRBJ2-3; cdr3_aa: CAYTGLAGTDTQYF; cdr3_nt: TGTGCCTACACGGGCCTAGCGGGGACAGATACGCAGTATTTT
clone_size: NA; v_call: TRBV6-2/TRBV6-3; d_call: TRBD2; j_call: TRBJ2-7; cdr3_aa: CASSKTSGGLYEQYF; cdr3_nt: TGTGCCAGCAGCAAAACTAGCGGGGGCCTCTACGAGCAGTACTTC
clone_size: NA; v_call: TRBV5-4; d_call: NA; j_call: TRBJ1-6; cdr3_aa: CASSLYRHSPLHF; cdr3_nt: TGTGCCAGCAGCCTGTACAGACATTCACCCCTCCACTTT
clone_size: once; v_call: TRBV30; d_call: NA; j_call: TRBJ1-5; cdr3_aa: CAWGGQGYQPQHF; cdr3_nt: TGTGCCTGGGGGGGACAAGGGTATCAGCCCCAGCATTTT
clone_size: NA; v_call: TRBV6-5; d_call: TRBD1; j_call: TRBJ1-2; cdr3_aa: CASIGQVNYGYTF; cdr3_nt: TGTGCCAGCATCGGACAGGTTAACTATGGCTACACCTTC